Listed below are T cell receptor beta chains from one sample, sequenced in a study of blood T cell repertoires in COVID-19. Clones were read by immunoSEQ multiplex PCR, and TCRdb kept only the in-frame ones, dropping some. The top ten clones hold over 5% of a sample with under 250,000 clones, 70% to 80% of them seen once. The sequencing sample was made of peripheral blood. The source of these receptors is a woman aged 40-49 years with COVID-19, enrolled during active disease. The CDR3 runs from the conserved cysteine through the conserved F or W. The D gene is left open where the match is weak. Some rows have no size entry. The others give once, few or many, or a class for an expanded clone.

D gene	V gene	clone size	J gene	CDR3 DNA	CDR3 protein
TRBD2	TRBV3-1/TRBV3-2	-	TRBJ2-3	TGTGCCAGCATTCACTCTAGCGGGGGGATGTATACGCAGTATTTT	CASIHSSGGMYTQYF
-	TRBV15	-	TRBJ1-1	TGTGCCACCAGCATGCGTTTGAACACTGAAGCTTTCTTT	CATSMRLNTEAFF
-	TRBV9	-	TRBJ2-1	TGTGCCAGCAGCGTAGCAGATGAGCAGTTCTTC	CASSVADEQFF
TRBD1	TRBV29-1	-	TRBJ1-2	TGCAGCGTTGGGGACAGGGATAAGCTCTATGGCTACACCTTC	CSVGDRDKLYGYTF
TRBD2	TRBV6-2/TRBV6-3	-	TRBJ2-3	TGTGCCAGCAGCCCGGGACTAGCGGGCACAGATACGCAGTATTTT	CASSPGLAGTDTQYF
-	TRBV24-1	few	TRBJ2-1	TGTGCCACCAGTGGAGCGGGTAATGAGCAGTTCTTC	CATSGAGNEQFF
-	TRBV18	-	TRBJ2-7	TGTGCCAGCTCACCCATGGACAGAGGCGAGCAGTACTTC	CASSPMDRGEQYF
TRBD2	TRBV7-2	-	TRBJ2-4	TGTGCCAGCAGCTTAGAGGGACTAGCGGGTTACAAAAACATTCAGTACTTC	CASSLEGLAGYKNIQYF
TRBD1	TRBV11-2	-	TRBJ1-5	TGTGCCAGCAGCTTAGGGGCAGGGGGCAGGGGCAATCAGCCCCAGCATTTT	CASSLGAGGRGNQPQHF
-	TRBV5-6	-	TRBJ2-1	TGTGCCAGCAGCTTTCTGAATGAGCAGTTCTTC	CASSFLNEQFF
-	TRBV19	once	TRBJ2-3	TGTGCCAGTAGTCCCCGGGGGTGGGCAGATACGCAGTATTTT	CASSPRGWADTQYF
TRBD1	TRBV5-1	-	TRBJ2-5	TGCGCCAGCAGCAGGGACAGGCAAGAGACCCAGTACTTC	CASSRDRQETQYF
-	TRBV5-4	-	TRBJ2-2	TGTGCCAGCAGCTTTGGGCAGGGGAACACCGGGGAGCTGTTTTTT	CASSFGQGNTGELFF
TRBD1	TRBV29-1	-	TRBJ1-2	TGCAGCGCCGACCAGGGGGCAGGGGGCTACACCTTC	CSADQGAGGYTF
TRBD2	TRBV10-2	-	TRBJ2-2	TGCGCCAGCAGTCTAGCGGGGGACACCGGGGAGCTGTTTTTT	CASSLAGDTGELFF
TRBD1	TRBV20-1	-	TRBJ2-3	TGCAGTGCTAGTTACAGGGGCGCTAGCACAGATACGCAGTATTTT	CSASYRGASTDTQYF
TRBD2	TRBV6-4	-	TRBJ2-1	TGTGCCAGCAGTGACTATCCCTGGACTAGCGGGGGGGCCTTGCACAATGAGCAGTTCTTC	CASSDYPWTSGGALHNEQFF
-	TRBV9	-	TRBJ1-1	TGTGCCAGCAGCGTAGGCGGGGACACTGAAGCTTTCTTT	CASSVGGDTEAFF
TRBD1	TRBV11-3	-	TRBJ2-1	TGTGCCAGCAGCTACGGGACAGGGGGCAAGAATGAGCAGTTCTTC	CASSYGTGGKNEQFF
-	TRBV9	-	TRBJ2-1	TGTGCCAGCAGCGTCGGGACACTACAAATCAATGAGCAGTTCTTC	CASSVGTLQINEQFF
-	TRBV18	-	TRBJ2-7	TGTGCCAGCTCACCACTCCGGGGGGCCGGTACCCAACGCGAGCAGTACTTC	CASSPLRGAGTQREQYF